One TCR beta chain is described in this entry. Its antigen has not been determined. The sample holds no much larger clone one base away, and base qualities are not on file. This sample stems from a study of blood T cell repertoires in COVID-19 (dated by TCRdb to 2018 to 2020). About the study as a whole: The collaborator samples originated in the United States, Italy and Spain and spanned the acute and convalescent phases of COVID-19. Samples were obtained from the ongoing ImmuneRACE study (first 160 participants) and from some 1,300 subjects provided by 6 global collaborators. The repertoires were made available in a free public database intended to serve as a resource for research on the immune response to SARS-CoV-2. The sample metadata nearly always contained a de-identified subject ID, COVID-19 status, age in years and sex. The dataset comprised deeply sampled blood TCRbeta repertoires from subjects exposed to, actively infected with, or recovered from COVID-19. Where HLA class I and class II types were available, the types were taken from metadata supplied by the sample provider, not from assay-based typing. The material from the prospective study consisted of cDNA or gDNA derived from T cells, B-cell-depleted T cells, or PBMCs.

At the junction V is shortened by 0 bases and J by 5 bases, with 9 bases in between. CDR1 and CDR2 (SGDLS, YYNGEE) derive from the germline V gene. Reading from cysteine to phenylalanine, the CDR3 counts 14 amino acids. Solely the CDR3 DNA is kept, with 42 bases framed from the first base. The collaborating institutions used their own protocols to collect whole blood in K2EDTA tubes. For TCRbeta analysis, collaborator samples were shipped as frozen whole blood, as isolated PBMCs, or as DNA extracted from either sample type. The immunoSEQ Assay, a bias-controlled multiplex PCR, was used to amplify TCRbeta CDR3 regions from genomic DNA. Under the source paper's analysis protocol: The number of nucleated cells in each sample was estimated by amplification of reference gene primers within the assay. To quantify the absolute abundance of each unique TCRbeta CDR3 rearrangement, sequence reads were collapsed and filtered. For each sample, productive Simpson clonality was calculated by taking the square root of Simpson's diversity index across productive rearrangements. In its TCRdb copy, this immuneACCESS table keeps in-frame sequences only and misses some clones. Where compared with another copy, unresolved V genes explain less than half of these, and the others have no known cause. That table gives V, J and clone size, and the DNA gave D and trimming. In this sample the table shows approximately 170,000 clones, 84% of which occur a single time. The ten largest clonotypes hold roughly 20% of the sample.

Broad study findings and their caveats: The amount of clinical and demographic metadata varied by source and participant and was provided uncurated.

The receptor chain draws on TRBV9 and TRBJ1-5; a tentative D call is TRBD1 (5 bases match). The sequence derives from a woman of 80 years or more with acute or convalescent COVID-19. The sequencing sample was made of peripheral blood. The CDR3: CASSVAAGHQPQHF. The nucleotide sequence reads TGTGCCAGCAGCGTAGCGGCAGGGCATCAGCCCCAGCATTTT.